This TCR beta chain appears in the sequencing data of a study of T cells after posttransplantation cyclophosphamide. A marrow graft followed busulfan-fludarabine conditioning, with cyclophosphamide on days +3 and +4. V was trimmed by 3 bases and J by 7 bases, leaving 21 bases between them. Germline V lookup: CDR1 LNHDA, CDR2 SQIVND (reference sequence). The CDR3 contains 16 residues. In its sample, this clone was seen a few times. Clones were sequenced by immunoSEQ multiplex PCR, and TCRdb holds only the in-frame ones, with some missing. This sample carries 5,500 to 6,000 clones, about 1.7% of them seen once, and the ten largest clones take roughly 31%.

This TCR was recovered from a male patient in his thirties who received an allogeneic stem cell transplant from a related donor, was CMV-positive, and had no GVHD. Some T cells may arise from the graft donor. The chain joins TRBV19 to TRBJ1-2; tentatively, D is TRBD1 (6 bases). The sequenced sample was PBMCs, obtained 242 days after a stem cell transplant with posttransplant cyclophosphamide. CDR3 DNA sequence: TGTGCCAGTAGTATCCTACAGGGCTCGAGTTCGGGTGGCTACACCTTC. It yields the protein CASSILQGSSSGGYTF.